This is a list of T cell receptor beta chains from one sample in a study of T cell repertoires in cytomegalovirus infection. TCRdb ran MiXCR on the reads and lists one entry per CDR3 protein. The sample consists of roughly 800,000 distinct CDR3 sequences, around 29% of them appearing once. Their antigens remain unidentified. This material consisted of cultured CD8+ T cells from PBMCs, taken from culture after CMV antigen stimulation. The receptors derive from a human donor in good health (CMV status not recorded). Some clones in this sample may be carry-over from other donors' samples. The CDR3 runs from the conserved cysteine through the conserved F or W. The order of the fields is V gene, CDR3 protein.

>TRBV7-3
CASSLTSNRAGANVLTF
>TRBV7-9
CASSLIGQGQETQYF
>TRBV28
CASSSPPRQRGSADTQYF
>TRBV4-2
CASSQVNSLAAGELFF
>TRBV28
CASSQRRDVNYGYTF
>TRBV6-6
CASSSDRVANEKLFF
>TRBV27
CASSLSGLAQPQHF
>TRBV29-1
CSVEDLATGPVETQYF
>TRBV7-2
CASSLWAEQPQHF
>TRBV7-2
CASSLVPTPSTGELFF
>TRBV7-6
CASRDRNGANVLTF
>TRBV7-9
CASRGGTGLYQPQHF
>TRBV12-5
CASAEGNQPQHF
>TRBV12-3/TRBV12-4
CASTPGGTGAYNEQFF
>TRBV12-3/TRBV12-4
CASSPGQGSTDTQYF
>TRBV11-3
CASSSRDPGGTEAFF
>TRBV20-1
CSARDTQAPDTQYF
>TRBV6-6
CASIGLAGDTDTQYF
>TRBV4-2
CASSQEWVFGGGIDNEQFF
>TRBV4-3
CASSQGRSRRDTEAFF
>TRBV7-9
CASSLGAGGETEAFF
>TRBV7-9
CASSLSRSEAFF
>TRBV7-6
CASSPGRVYETQYF
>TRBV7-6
CASSRTGARTDTQYF
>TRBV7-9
CASSSSALDGSYGYTF
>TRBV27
CASSFNHYNSPLHF
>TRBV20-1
CSARSREQNTEAFF
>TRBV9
CASSGGLPPYNEQFF
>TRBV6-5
CASSTGPKAFF
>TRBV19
CASSIEPGLEQFF
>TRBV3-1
CASSLEGQFYEQYF
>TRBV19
CASSPYRGQSTEAFF
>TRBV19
CASSPGPWHGEQYF
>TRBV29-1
CSVGSGQADYGYTF
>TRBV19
CASSTLDRGGYNEQFF
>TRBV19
CASSISGQRGGDTEAFF
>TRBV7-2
CASSDSGGYNEQFF
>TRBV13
CATGQGIRNEQFF
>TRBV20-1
CSARALDRAPYNSPLHF
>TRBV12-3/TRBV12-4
CASRDRGPLGTEAFF
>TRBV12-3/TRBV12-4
CASSSPGAGDTEAFF
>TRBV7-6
CASREPRTGVNYGYTF
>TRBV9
CASSVVPGLAGDTQYF
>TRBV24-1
CATSDARASPWETQYF
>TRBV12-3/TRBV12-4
CASSLDRMNTEAFF
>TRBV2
CASSYGQGITEAFF